This record concerns one T cell receptor (beta chain) sequence. Its binding antigen is unknown. No much larger clone is present one base from it, and per-base qualities are unavailable. The library was generated by 5' RACE. TCRdb lists the instrument as Illumina HiSeq 2500. The second PCR ran for roughly 7 to 11 cycles and used a J-beta primer mix along with a sample-barcoded 5' primer. A unique molecular identifier was introduced onto each TCR beta cDNA molecule by a template-switch 5' adaptor carrying 12 random nucleotides. Each sample yielded at least 2.5 million CDR3-containing paired-end reads. All of the RNA was converted into first-strand cDNA using the Mint cDNA synthesis kit, with a TRBC-specific oligonucleotide serving as the primer. Following uracil-DNA glycosylase treatment, all cDNA underwent a first 18-cycle PCR with the universal primers M1SS and BC2_uni_R. As for the original processing: For normalization, 1 million high-quality reads were randomly selected from each sample, with every read carrying a distinct molecular identifier. Instead of being binned into consensus sequences, reads that shared molecular identifiers were thrown out. MiTCR, set to a Q25 quality threshold and the strictest error-elimination algorithm, was used for CDR3 identification, clonotype clustering and error correction. A nonparametric unseen species model with Euler transformation was used to estimate lower-bound total TCR beta diversity. In-frame beta chains were kept once TCRdb had trimmed the public reads at Q25 with fastp and called clones with MiXCR. Each record represents a unique CDR3 protein, reported with the most common genes and DNA among its rows. Clone size and V and J calls follow TCRdb, not the original study. The sample includes 550,000 to 750,000 distinct CDR3 sequences, with around a fifth observed a single time. In total, the top ten clones hold roughly 3.7% of the sample.

These data originate in a study of blood T cells in healthy people across ages (dated by TCRdb to between 2014 and 2017). Some background on the complete study: In model experiments, template switching captured roughly one uniquely barcoded TCR beta cDNA molecule for every two T cells. Using deep sequencing normalized with unique cDNA molecular identifiers, the study measured how TCR beta repertoire diversity changes with age. Donors were grouped into four age groups: young (average 16 years), middle-aged (under 40), aged (around 62) and long-lived (around 82). To avoid experimental bias, donors of different ages were spread randomly across the sequencing lanes. The study analyzed two additional independent replicas of 1 million unique cDNA reads from the same blood draw for two donors, one aged 18 to 30 and one aged 80 or older.

V is clipped by 5 bases and J by 0 bases, and the sequence between their germline boundaries is 11 bases long. The germline V gene gives CDR1 as SNHLY and CDR2 as FYNNEI. The CDR3 measures 15 amino acids from cysteine to phenylalanine. Just the 45-base CDR3 DNA is kept, in frame starting at base 1. Systemically healthy Caucasian individuals from Russia, 35 to 40 in total and aged about 6 to 100 years, were included as donors. Each donor gave roughly 9 milliliters of peripheral blood, drawn into EDTA-treated Vacutainer tubes. PBMCs were isolated by Ficoll-Paque density-gradient centrifugation, with at least 7 million obtained per sample. Trizol reagent was used to extract total RNA from the PBMCs, yielding at least 5 micrograms per sample. The percentages of naive CD45RAhigh/CD27high T cells were determined by flow cytometry on a PBMC aliquot from every donor. Paper-wide results and their limitations: Estimates of total diversity from one million sequenced T cells were regarded as lower bounds and underestimates. Compared with the aged group, more naive CD4+ T cells, fewer expanded clones and increased TCR diversity were shown by the long-lived group, suggesting age selection. Because profiling used bulk unsorted PBMCs, naive and antigen-experienced compartments could not be compared conclusively. The CMV infection status of donors was not known, potentially confounding age-related changes in expanded clonotypes. As age increased, observed TCR beta diversity per million T cells dropped in a roughly linear way, and a significant reduction was already evident by age 40. A strong correlation was found between observed TCR beta diversity and the percentage of naive T cells measured by flow cytometry.

The clonotype comes from a man aged 70-80 years in good health. The sample taken for sequencing was blood. The sequence joins TRBV2 to TRBJ1-3, with a tentative D gene TRBD1 over 5 matching bases. The DNA sequence follows: TGTGCCAGCAGTCCCGACAGCTCCTCTGGAAACACCATATATTTT. Its translation is CASSPDSSSGNTIYF.